Following are 8 T cell receptor beta chains from one sample sequenced in a study of T cells after posttransplantation cyclophosphamide. Clones were sequenced by immunoSEQ multiplex PCR, and TCRdb holds only the in-frame ones, with some missing. Of some 47,000 clones in the sample, 70% to 90% were seen once. Material for sequencing was PBMCs. These receptors were collected from a man between 25 and 39 years old with a blood cancer, CMV-positive, and with a related stem cell donor.

The chain has TRBV28 and TRBJ2-6; the D gene is possibly TRBD1 (6 bases). Trimming removed 3 bases from V and 4 bases from J, with 16 bases in between. The CDR3 runs 17 residues. Per germline, CDR1 MDHEN and CDR2 SYDVKM. The DNA for the CDR3 is TGTGCCAGCAGTTTGTACGGACAGTCGGCGGGGGCCAACGTCCTGACTTTC. Translating it yields CASSLYGQSAGANVLTF.

The chain uses TRBV2 and TRBJ2-2, with D possibly being TRBD1 (5 bases). This CDR3 region has 15 residues. Trimming cost V 6 bases and J 3 bases, with 14 bases left between them. Germline lookup yields CDR1 SNHLY and CDR2 FYNNEI. CDR3 in DNA: TGTGCCAGCAGCCTCCTTGGGGCCCACACCGGGGAGCTGTTTTTT. This encodes CASSLLGAHTGELFF. Combining the CDR3 with reference TRBV2 and TRBJ2-2 gives the whole variable domain EPEVTQTPSHQVTQMGQEVILRCVPISNHLYFYWYRQILGQKVEFLVSFYNNEISEKSEIFDDQFSVERPDGSNFTLKIRSTKLEDSAMYFCASSLLGAHTGELFFGEGSRLTVL.

The V gene is TRBV4-2, the J gene TRBJ2-2, with a weak D call TRBD2 (5 bases). The CDR3 covers 18 residues. The germline V gene encodes CDR1 LGHNA and CDR2 YNFKEQ. V was cut by 0 bases and J by 7 bases, with 21 bases left in between. CDR3 region: CASSQDIVSLTRGGELFF. The DNA for the CDR3 is TGTGCCAGCAGCCAAGATATTGTCTCACTAACACGGGGCGGGGAGCTGTTTTTT.

The genes are TRBV27 and TRBJ2-5, with D maybe TRBD1 (6 bases). Per the germline V gene, CDR1 is MNHEY and CDR2 is SMNVEV (reference sequence). Trimming left V 2 bases short and J 6 bases short, with 19 bases between. The CDR3 spans 16 residues. This CDR3 reads CASSLPPGRGDQTQYF. The CDR3 DNA reads TGTGCCAGCAGTTTACCGCCCGGCAGGGGAGATCAGACCCAGTACTTC.

The gene calls are TRBV5-4 and TRBJ2-3; 8 bases align to TRBD2. The trim removed 5 bases at V and 0 bases at J, leaving 8 bases unmatched. The CDR3 extends over 16 amino acids. Germline V gives CDR1 SGHNT, CDR2 YYREEE (reference sequence). The CDR3: CASSRASSGSTDTQYF. The DNA of the CDR3 is TGTGCCAGCAGTAGAGCTTCTAGCGGGAGCACAGATACGCAGTATTTT.

The chain is built from TRBV7-8 and TRBJ2-5, with 11 positions matching TRBD2. The V and J ends lost 1 base and 0 bases, in that order; junction bases with no gene match: 4. This CDR3 has 17 amino acids. Per the germline V gene, CDR1 is SGHVS and CDR2 is FQNEAQ. The CDR3 nucleotides read TGTGCCAGCAGCTTAGGTGGACTAGCGGGTCACCAAGAGACCCAGTACTTC. It is translated as CASSLGGLAGHQETQYF.

The chain carries TRBV7-2 and TRBJ2-1; D is ambiguous. This CDR3 contains 13 residues. Trimming stripped 5 bases from V and 8 bases from J, with 13 bases between. Germline assignment: CDR1 SGHTA and CDR2 FQGNSA. For the CDR3, the DNA is TGTGCCAGCAGCACCAAGCCCCCGCATGAGCAGTTCTTC. It yields the protein CASSTKPPHEQFF.

For the CDR3, the DNA is TGTGCCAGTAGTAGTCAACAGGGGCACACTGAAGCTTTCTTT. Its translation is CASSSQQGHTEAFF. This chain connects TRBV19 to TRBJ1-1; 7 bases are shared with TRBD1. V was clipped by 4 bases and J by 3 bases; unmatched bases: 5. Germline values: CDR1 LNHDA, CDR2 SQIVND (reference sequence). The CDR3 extends over 14 amino acids.